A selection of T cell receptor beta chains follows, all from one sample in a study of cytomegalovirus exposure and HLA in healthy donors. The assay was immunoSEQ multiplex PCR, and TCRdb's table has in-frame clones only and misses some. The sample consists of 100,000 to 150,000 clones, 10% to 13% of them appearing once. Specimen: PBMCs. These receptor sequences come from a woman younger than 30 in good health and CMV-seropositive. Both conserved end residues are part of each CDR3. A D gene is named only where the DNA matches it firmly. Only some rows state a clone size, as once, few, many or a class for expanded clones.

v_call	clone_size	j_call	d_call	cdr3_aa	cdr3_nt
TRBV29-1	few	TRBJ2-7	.	CSVVPRLSDSSYEQYF	TGCAGCGTTGTCCCCCGGTTGAGTGATAGCTCCTACGAGCAGTACTTC
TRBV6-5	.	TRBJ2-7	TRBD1	CASSYSWDRRSYEQYF	TGTGCCAGCAGTTACTCGTGGGACAGGCGCTCCTACGAGCAGTACTTC
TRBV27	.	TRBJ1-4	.	CASRKAGPNEKLFF	TGTGCCAGCAGGAAGGCAGGGCCTAATGAAAAGCTGTTTTTT
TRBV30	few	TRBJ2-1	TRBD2	CAWSVLAGGPSSYNEQFF	TGTGCCTGGAGTGTACTAGCGGGAGGGCCGAGCTCCTACAATGAGCAGTTCTTC
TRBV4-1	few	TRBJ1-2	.	CASSHIKAVRGYGYTF	TGCGCCAGCAGCCATATTAAGGCCGTACGCGGGTATGGCTACACCTTC
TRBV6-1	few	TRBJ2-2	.	CASSEGGSVSTGELFF	TGTGCCAGCAGTGAAGGGGGCAGTGTGAGCACCGGGGAGCTGTTTTTT
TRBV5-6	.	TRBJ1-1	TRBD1	CASSLVAGGTEAFF	TGTGCCAGCAGCTTGGTAGCAGGGGGCACTGAAGCTTTCTTT
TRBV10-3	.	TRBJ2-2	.	CATTKTHVNSGELFF	TGTGCCACCACCAAAACCCACGTGAACTCCGGGGAGCTGTTTTTT
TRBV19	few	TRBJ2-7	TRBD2	CASSIEASGAYEQYF	TGTGCCAGTAGTATAGAGGCTAGCGGGGCCTACGAGCAGTACTTC
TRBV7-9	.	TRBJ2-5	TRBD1	CASSPRQGYEETQYF	TGTGCCAGCAGCCCTCGACAGGGATATGAAGAGACCCAGTACTTC
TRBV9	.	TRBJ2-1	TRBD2	CASSVMTGLGFNEQFF	TGTGCCAGCAGCGTTATGACGGGACTAGGTTTCAATGAGCAGTTCTTC
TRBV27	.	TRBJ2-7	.	CASSPGHNYEQYF	TGTGCCAGCAGTCCAGGGCACAACTACGAGCAGTACTTC
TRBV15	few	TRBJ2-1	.	CATSRVSSGSYNEQFF	TGTGCCACCAGCAGAGTCTCAAGCGGCTCCTACAATGAGCAGTTCTTC
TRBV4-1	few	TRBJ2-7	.	CVSSQELQAYEQYF	TGCGTCAGCAGCCAAGAGTTACAAGCCTACGAGCAGTACTTC
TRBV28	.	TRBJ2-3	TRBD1	CASSLIKGQGPDTQYF	TGTGCCAGCAGTCTAATCAAGGGACAGGGCCCAGATACGCAGTATTTT
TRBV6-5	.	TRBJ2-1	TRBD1	CASSASGTAENGQFF	TGTGCCAGCAGCGCTTCCGGGACAGCGGAGAATGGGCAGTTCTTC
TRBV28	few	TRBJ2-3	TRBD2	CASSLLAAGGGAQYF	TGTGCCAGCAGTTTATTGGCGGCGGGAGGGGGTGCGCAGTATTTT
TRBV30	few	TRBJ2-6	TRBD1	CAGTGSGANVLTF	TGTGCCGGGACAGGCTCTGGGGCCAACGTCCTGACTTTC
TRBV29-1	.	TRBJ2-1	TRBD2	CSVYEAGDRSEQFF	TGCAGCGTTTACGAAGCGGGAGATCGGAGTGAGCAGTTCTTC
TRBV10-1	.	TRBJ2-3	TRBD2	CASSGSSGNPDTQYF	TGCGCCAGCAGTGGCTCTAGCGGGAACCCAGATACGCAGTATTTT
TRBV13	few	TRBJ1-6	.	CASSFSNSPLHF	TGTGCCAGCAGCTTCTCTAATTCACCCCTCCACTTT
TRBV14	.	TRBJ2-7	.	CASSQVKVLGEVFSYEQYF	TGTGCCAGCAGCCAAGTAAAGGTCCTTGGAGAGGTTTTCTCCTACGAGCAGTACTTC
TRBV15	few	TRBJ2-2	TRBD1	CATRDREAGELFF	TGTGCCACCAGGGACAGGGAAGCCGGGGAGCTGTTTTTT
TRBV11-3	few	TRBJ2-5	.	CASSPGTPQETQYF	TGTGCCAGCAGCCCTGGGACACCCCAAGAGACCCAGTACTTC
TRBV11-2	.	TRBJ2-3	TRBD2	CASSKGGSADTQYF	TGTGCCAGCAGTAAAGGCGGGAGTGCAGATACGCAGTATTTT
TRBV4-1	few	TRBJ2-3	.	CASSQDGRGADTQYF	TGCGCCAGCAGCCAAGACGGCAGGGGCGCAGATACGCAGTATTTT
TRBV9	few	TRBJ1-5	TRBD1	CASSTGTGVNQPQHF	TGTGCCAGCAGCACCGGGACAGGGGTTAATCAGCCCCAGCATTTT
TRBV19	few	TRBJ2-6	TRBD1	CASSIKPGQSFSGANVLTF	TGTGCCAGTAGTATAAAACCGGGACAGTCTTTCTCTGGGGCCAACGTCCTGACTTTC
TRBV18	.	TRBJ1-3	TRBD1	CASSPSTGGIGNTIYF	TGTGCCAGCTCACCCTCAACAGGGGGCATCGGAAACACCATATATTTT
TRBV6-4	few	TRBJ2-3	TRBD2	CASSPGTSGTDTQYF	TGTGCCAGCAGCCCCGGGACTAGCGGCACAGATACGCAGTATTTT
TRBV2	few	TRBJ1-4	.	CASILDSSEKLFF	TGTGCCAGCATATTAGACAGCTCAGAAAAACTGTTTTTT
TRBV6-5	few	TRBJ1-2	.	CASSPRHDRNYGYTF	TGTGCCAGCAGTCCCCGACATGACAGGAACTATGGCTACACCTTC
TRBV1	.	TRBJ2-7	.	CTSSQESHGREGPLSHEQYF	TGCACCAGCAGCCAAGAAAGTCACGGGCGGGAGGGCCCGTTAAGCCACGAGCAGTACTTC
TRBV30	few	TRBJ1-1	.	CAWTYTSAEAFF	TGTGCCTGGACCTATACTTCGGCTGAAGCTTTCTTT
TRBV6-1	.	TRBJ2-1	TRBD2	CASVAGGKYNEQFF	TGTGCCAGCGTAGCGGGAGGAAAGTACAATGAGCAGTTCTTC
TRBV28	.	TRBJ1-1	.	CASSFRGLTAFF	TGTGCCAGCAGTTTTCGCGGACTTACGGCTTTCTTT
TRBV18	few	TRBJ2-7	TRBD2	CASSPRVPGTSGSYEQYF	TGTGCCAGCTCACCTCGAGTTCCGGGGACTAGCGGAAGCTACGAGCAGTACTTC
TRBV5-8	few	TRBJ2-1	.	CASSLLGPNEQFF	TGTGCCAGCAGCTTGCTGGGGCCCAATGAGCAGTTCTTC
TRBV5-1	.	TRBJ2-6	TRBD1	CASFHTGTGYSGANVLTF	TGCGCCAGTTTTCATACCGGGACAGGGTACTCTGGGGCCAACGTCCTGACTTTC
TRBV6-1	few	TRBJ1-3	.	CASSEQQGTSGNTIYF	TGTGCCAGCAGTGAACAACAGGGAACTTCTGGAAACACCATATATTTT
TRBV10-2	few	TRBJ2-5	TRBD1	CASSSGTGSQETQYF	TGCGCCAGCAGTTCCGGGACAGGTTCCCAAGAGACCCAGTACTTC